Following are 14 T cell receptor beta chains from one sample sequenced in a study of shared clonotypes between healthy human individuals. CD45RO-negative cells were positively selected for CCR7, leaving out terminally differentiated effector memory CD45RA+ cells. Profiled with immunoSEQ multiplex PCR; TCRdb holds only in-frame clones, not every one. The data contain approximately 590,000 clones, around 95% of them seen just once; the ten biggest clones take up 0.085% to 0.11%. Input material: naive CD8+ T cells sorted from blood. The source of these receptors is a woman aged 25 to 39 in good health.

J is TRBJ2-1 and V is TRBV4-1, with TRBD2 matching over 8 bases. With V trimmed by 5 bases and J by 9 bases, 15 bases remained unmatched. CDR1 is MGHRA, CDR2 YSYEKL, per germline. The CDR3 sequence is 16 residues long. The CDR3 region is CASSISLAGTYGEQFF. The DNA for the CDR3 is TGCGCCAGCAGCATAAGTTTAGCGGGAACGTACGGTGAGCAGTTCTTC.

The chain couples TRBV4-2 to TRBJ2-2, with a tentative D call TRBD2 (7 bases). CDR3 length: 16 residues. Germline CDR1 LGHNA, CDR2 YNFKEQ. Between the trimmed V and J ends, which lost 4 bases and 2 bases, there was a span of 14 bases. The chain's CDR3 is CASSPPRGGNTGELFF. DNA of the CDR3: TGTGCCAGCAGCCCTCCTAGGGGGGGAAACACCGGGGAGCTGTTTTTT.

This clone appeared a single time. The chain couples TRBV27 to TRBJ1-2; D uncertain. This CDR3 is built from 14 residues. In germline, CDR1 is MNHEY, CDR2 SMNVEV (reference sequence). Trimming cost V 4 bases and J 4 bases, with 13 bases left between them. This chain's CDR3 is CASSYSGSSYGYTF. CDR3 in DNA: TGTGCCAGCAGTTACTCGGGGTCAAGCTATGGCTACACCTTC.

The genes are TRBV4-2 and TRBJ2-7; the D is unclear. The length of the CDR3 is 14 residues. Germline lookup yields CDR1 LGHNA and CDR2 YNFKEQ. V was trimmed by 2 bases and J by 6 bases, leaving 14 bases between them. This CDR3 reads CASSQSTRTPEQYF. DNA of the CDR3: TGTGCCAGCAGCCAATCTACCCGAACCCCCGAGCAGTACTTC.

The gene calls are TRBV6-1 and TRBJ2-7; 9 bases agree with TRBD1. The CDR3 sequence is 13 residues long. Germline values: CDR1 MNHNS, CDR2 SASEGT. V trimming: 1 base; J trimming: 6 bases; junction bases outside the gene matches: 1. CDR3 loop: CASSEDRGREQYF. For the CDR3, the DNA is TGTGCCAGCAGTGAAGACAGGGGGCGCGAGCAGTACTTC.

This CDR3 reads CASSSSGPGRGNTIYF. CDR3 in DNA: TGTGCCAGCAGCTCCTCCGGTCCCGGGCGGGGAAACACCATATATTTT. The V and J genes are TRBV5-4 and TRBJ1-3; D is undetermined. CDR1 and CDR2 from the germline V gene are SGHNT and YYREEE (reference sequence). The CDR3 is 16 amino acids. V shed 3 bases and J shed 4 bases, with 17 bases lying between them.

The chain is built from TRBV5-6 and TRBJ1-1; unclear D gene. Germline CDR1 SGHDT, CDR2 YYEEEE. The CDR3 contains 15 residues. Trimming cost V 0 bases and J 1 base, with 10 bases left between them. CDR3 amino acids: CASSLAGSGNTEAFF. Written as DNA, the CDR3 is TGTGCCAGCAGCTTGGCAGGCAGCGGGAACACTGAAGCTTTCTTT. Full variable domain (outside the CDR3, taken from reference TRBV5-6 and TRBJ1-1): DAGVTQSPTHLIKTRGQQVTLRCSPKSGHDTVSWYQQALGQGPQFIFQYYEEEERQRGNFPDRFSGHQFPNYSSELNVNALLLGDSALYLCASSLAGSGNTEAFFGQGTRLTVV.

This clone came up once. V usage is TRBV7-2 and J usage is TRBJ1-5; D not resolved. The CDR3 runs 17 residues. CDR1 is SGHTA and CDR2 is FQGNSA in the germline V gene. The germline V and J ends were trimmed by 1 base and 0 bases, with 13 bases remaining between them. CDR3 sequence: CASSLVLRADSNQPQHF. The CDR3 DNA sequence: TGTGCCAGCAGCTTAGTCCTCCGGGCCGATAGCAATCAGCCCCAGCATTTT.

The rearrangement links TRBV21-1 to TRBJ1-3. TRBV21-1 is described as a pseudogene. This CDR3 is built from 15 residues. In nucleotides, the CDR3 is TGTGCCAGAAACAAGCTCGGAGGCTCTGGAAACACCATATATTTT. It yields the protein CARNKLGGSGNTIYF.

Comments on this clone: A read error is possible here, since a much larger clone lies one base away. Other DNA sequences of this sample code for an identical CDR3. The V call is TRBV5-8, the J call TRBJ2-7; no clear D gene. The germline V and J ends were trimmed by 2 bases and 4 bases, with 4 bases remaining between them. Germline V CDR1 and CDR2: SGHTS, YDEGEE. The CDR3 has 11 residues. The CDR3 spells CASSLGYEQYF. The CDR3 region has the DNA TGTGCCAGCAGCTTAGGATACGAGCAGTACTTC.

The chain employs TRBV27 and TRBJ2-7; D may be TRBD1 or TRBD2 (5 bases each). The CDR3 has 14 residues. V shed 0 bases and J shed 7 bases, with 13 bases lying between them. Germline-derived CDR1 and CDR2 are MNHEY and SMNVEV (reference sequence). Written as DNA, the CDR3 is TGTGCCAGCAGTTTATCCGGGACCTTGGGGGAGCAGTACTTC. It yields the protein CASSLSGTLGEQYF.

The rearrangement links TRBV5-4 to TRBJ1-1; weak D call: TRBD1 (6 bases). The ends were cut back, 6 bases at V and 3 bases at J, with 12 bases in the middle. Germline V gives CDR1 SGHNT, CDR2 YYREEE (reference sequence). The CDR3 totals 13 residues. In DNA, the CDR3 is TGTGCCAGCAATGGGGACACCTACACTGAAGCTTTCTTT. Its translation is CASNGDTYTEAFF.

V and J are TRBV19 and TRBJ1-5; weak D call: TRBD1 (6 bases). Trimming left V 6 bases short and J 0 bases short, with 15 bases between. From germline, CDR1 is LNHDA and CDR2 SQIVND (reference sequence). The CDR3 contains 16 residues. The DNA for the CDR3 is TGTGCCAGTAGAGGGGGGCCAGCGTATAGCAATCAGCCCCAGCATTTT. It translates to CASRGGPAYSNQPQHF.

This chain joins TRBV6-1 and TRBJ1-3, with D possibly TRBD1 on 5 matching bases. The V end was cut by 6 bases, the J end by 8 bases, with 14 bases between. CDR1 is MNHNS and CDR2 is SASEGT in the germline V gene. This CDR3 spans 13 amino acids. The CDR3 here is CASRPGTHYTIYF. The CDR3 DNA is TGTGCCAGCAGACCCGGGACCCACTACACCATATATTTT.